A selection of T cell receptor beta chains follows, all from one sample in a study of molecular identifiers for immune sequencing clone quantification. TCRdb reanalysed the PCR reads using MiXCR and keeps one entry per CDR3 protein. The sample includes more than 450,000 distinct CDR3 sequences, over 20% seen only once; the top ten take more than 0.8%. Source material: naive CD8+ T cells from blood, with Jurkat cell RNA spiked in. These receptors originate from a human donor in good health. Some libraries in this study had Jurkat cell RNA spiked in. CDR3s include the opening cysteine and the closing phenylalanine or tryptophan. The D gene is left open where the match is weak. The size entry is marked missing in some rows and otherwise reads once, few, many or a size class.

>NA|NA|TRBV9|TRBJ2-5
TGTGCCAGCAGCGAGGGGGTTTTCCAAGAGACCCAGTACTTC
CASSEGVFQETQYF
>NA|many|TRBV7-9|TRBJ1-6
TGTGCCAGCAGTCCGCAAGGCTCACCCCTCCACTTT
CASSPQGSPLHF
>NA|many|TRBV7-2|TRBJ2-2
TGTGCCAGCAGCTTATTAGGCGGCACCGGGGAGCTGTTTTTT
CASSLLGGTGELFF
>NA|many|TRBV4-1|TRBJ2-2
TGCGCCAGCAGCTTAGGGGTCCCGAACACCGGGGAGCTGTTTTTT
CASSLGVPNTGELFF
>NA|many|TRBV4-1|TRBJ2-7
TGCGCCAGCAGCGGGGAGATGAACAGGGCCGAGCAGTACTTC
CASSGEMNRAEQYF
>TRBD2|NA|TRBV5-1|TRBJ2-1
TGCGCCAGCAGCGCTGACAGCGGGGGGGCCGTCGAGCAGTTCTTC
CASSADSGGAVEQFF
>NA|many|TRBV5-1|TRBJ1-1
TGCGCCAGCACCCCCGGAGGGCGGCCCACGAACACTGAAGCTTTCTTT
CASTPGGRPTNTEAFF
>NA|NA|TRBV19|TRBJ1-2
TGTGCCAGTACGTGGGGAACAAACTATGGCTACACCTTC
CASTWGTNYGYTF
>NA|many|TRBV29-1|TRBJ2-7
TGCAGCGTTGAAGATCGATCCCGGGCCCCAAAGTACGAGCAGTACTTC
CSVEDRSRAPKYEQYF
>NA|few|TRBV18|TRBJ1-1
TGTGCCAGCTCACCACCGATAAGTGGGGGCGTAAAGAACACTGAAGCTTTCTTT
CASSPPISGGVKNTEAFF
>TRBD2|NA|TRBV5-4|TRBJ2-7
TGTGCCGGCAGCATAAGGGGAGGGTACGAGCAGTACTTC
CAGSIRGGYEQYF
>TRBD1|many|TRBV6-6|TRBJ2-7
TGTGCCAGCAGTCCTGGGGAAGACGGACAGGGGATCCCCTACGAGCAGTACTTC
CASSPGEDGQGIPYEQYF
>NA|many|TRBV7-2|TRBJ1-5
TGTGCCAGCAGCTTAGGCCCCGAGGGGCGATCGGATCAGCCCCAGCATTTT
CASSLGPEGRSDQPQHF
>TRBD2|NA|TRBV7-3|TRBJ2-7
TGTGCCAGCAGCCCCATGTTCCACCGGGGGGAGACTACCTACGAGCAGTACTTC
CASSPMFHRGETTYEQYF
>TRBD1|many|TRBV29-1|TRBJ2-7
TGCAGCGTGCTTACAGGGGTTCGACTCCACGAGCAGTACTTC
CSVLTGVRLHEQYF
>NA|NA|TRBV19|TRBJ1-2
TGTGCCAGTACAACAGATCACTATGGCTACACCTTC
CASTTDHYGYTF
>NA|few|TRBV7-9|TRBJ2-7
TGTGCCAGCAGCTTAGTTAGGGACCGTATCTCCTACGAGCAGTACTTC
CASSLVRDRISYEQYF
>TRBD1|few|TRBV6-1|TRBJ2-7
TGTGCCAGCAGTGAAGGGTTTCCGGGACAGGGGACCTACGAGCAGTACTTC
CASSEGFPGQGTYEQYF
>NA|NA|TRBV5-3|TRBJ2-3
TGTGCCAGCAGCGCCAGGGCAGATACGCAGTGTTTT
CASSARADTQCF
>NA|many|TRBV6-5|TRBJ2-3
TGTGCCAGCAGTCAACTACAGCATTTTGGGGCCACAGATACGCAGTATTTT
CASSQLQHFGATDTQYF
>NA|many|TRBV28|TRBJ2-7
TGTGCCAGCAGTTTTCGGGGGATCGTCTCCTACGAGCAGTACTTC
CASSFRGIVSYEQYF
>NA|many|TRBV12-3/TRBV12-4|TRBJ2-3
TGTGCCAGCAGTTTGGTAGGGCAGGTCCATGGCGATACGCAGTATTTT
CASSLVGQVHGDTQYF
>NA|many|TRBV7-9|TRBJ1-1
TGTGCCAGCACCGGAGGACTGACAGCTTTCTTT
CASTGGLTAFF
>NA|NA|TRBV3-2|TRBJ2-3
TGTGCCAGCAGCCAAGATCAACCGAACACAGATACGCAGTATTTT
CASSQDQPNTDTQYF
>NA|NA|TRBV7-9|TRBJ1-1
TGTGCCAGCAGCGCGGTTTTTGGAGACAGTGAGACTGAAGCTTTCTTT
CASSAVFGDSETEAFF
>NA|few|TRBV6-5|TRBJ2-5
TGTGCCAGCCAGCGGACAGAACAAGAGACCCAGTACTTC
CASQRTEQETQYF
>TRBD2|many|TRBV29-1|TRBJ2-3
TGCAGCGTTGAACACGGGGGGGCCGCAGATACGCAGTATTTT
CSVEHGGAADTQYF
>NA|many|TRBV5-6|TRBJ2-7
TGTGCCAGCAGCCTTGGCCCGGGGAAACGGTACGAGCAGTACTTC
CASSLGPGKRYEQYF
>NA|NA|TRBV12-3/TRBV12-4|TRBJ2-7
TGTGCCAGCAGTACGACAGAAGCCTACGAGCAGTACTTC
CASSTTEAYEQYF
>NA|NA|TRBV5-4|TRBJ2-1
TGTGCCAGCTACCAACAGGGTTCCTCCTACTATGAGCAGTTCTTC
CASYQQGSSYYEQFF
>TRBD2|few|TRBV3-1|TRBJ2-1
TGTGCCAGCAGCCAAGATATAGGTAGCGGGAATTCCTACAATGAGCAGTTCTTC
CASSQDIGSGNSYNEQFF
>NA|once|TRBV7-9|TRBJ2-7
TGTGCCAGCGAGGCACACTCCTGCGAGCAGTACTTC
CASEAHSCEQYF
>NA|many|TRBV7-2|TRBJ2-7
TGTGCCAGCAGCCACAATAGTGGAGAGCAGTACTTC
CASSHNSGEQYF
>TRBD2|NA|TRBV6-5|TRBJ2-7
TGTGCCAGCAGTTACGCGGCGGGAGGGTCTCTCTACGAGCAGTACTTC
CASSYAAGGSLYEQYF
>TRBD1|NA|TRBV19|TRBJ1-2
TGTGCCAGTAGTATCGGACAGGGGCTTGACTATGGCTACACCTTC
CASSIGQGLDYGYTF
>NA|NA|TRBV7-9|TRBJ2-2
TGTGCCAGCAGCCTGATCCAGGGTTCCGGGGAGCTGTTTTTT
CASSLIQGSGELFF
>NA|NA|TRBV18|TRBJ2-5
TGTGCCAGCTCACCACGGGGTTGGGAGACCCAGTACTTC
CASSPRGWETQYF
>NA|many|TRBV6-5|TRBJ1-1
TGTGCCAGCAGCCCCAAAAACTGGGGCACTGAAGCTTTCTTT
CASSPKNWGTEAFF
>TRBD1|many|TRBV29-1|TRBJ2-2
TGCAGCGTTGAAGATCCGACAGGGGGCACCACCGGGGAGCTGTTTTTT
CSVEDPTGGTTGELFF
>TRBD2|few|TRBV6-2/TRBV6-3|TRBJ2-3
TGTGCCAGCAGTTACTCCCGGACTAGCGGGAACACAGATACGCAGTATTTT
CASSYSRTSGNTDTQYF
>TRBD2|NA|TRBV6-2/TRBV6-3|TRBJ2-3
TGTGCCAGCAGTTACCTTAGCGGGAGCACAGATACGCAGTATTTT
CASSYLSGSTDTQYF
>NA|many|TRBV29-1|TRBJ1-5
TGCAGCGTTGTGTTAGTCGGCGATTATAGCAATCAGCCCCAGCATTTT
CSVVLVGDYSNQPQHF
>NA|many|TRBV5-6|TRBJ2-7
TGTGCCAGCAGCTTGGAGGACAACTACGAGCAGTACTTC
CASSLEDNYEQYF
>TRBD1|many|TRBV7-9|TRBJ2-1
TGTGCCAGCAGCCGCAAGACAGGGATCCATGAGCAGTTCTTC
CASSRKTGIHEQFF
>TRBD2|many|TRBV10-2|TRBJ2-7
TGCGCCAGCAGTGAGTACCCTAGCGGGAGCGATTTCGCCTACGAGCAGTACTTC
CASSEYPSGSDFAYEQYF
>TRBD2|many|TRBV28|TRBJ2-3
TGTGCCAGCAGTTTGTCGGGACTAGTCACAGATACGCAGTATTTT
CASSLSGLVTDTQYF
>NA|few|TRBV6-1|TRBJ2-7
TGTGCCAGCATGCAGGGATGGGAGCAGTACTTC
CASMQGWEQYF
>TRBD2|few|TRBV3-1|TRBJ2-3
TGTGCCAGCAGCCAAGTGGCGGGAGGCCGGACTACCCGAGATACGCAGTATTTT
CASSQVAGGRTTRDTQYF
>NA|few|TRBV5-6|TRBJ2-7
TGTGCCAGCAGCTGGGGGACCGCCGCCTACGAGCAGTACTTC
CASSWGTAAYEQYF
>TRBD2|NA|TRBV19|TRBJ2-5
TGTGCCAGTAGTATCGTTGCGGGGGGGCAAGAGACCCAGTACTTC
CASSIVAGGQETQYF
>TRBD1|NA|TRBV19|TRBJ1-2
TGTGCCAGTAGTATATCAACAGGGGCAGAGTTTGGCTACACCTTC
CASSISTGAEFGYTF
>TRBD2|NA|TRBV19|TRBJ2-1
TGTGCCAGTAGTCCGACTAGCTCCCCCTACAATGAGCAGTTCTTC
CASSPTSSPYNEQFF
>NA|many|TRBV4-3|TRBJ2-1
TGCGCCAGCAGCCAAGATAGGGCAGTTACCTACAATGAGCAGTTCTTC
CASSQDRAVTYNEQFF
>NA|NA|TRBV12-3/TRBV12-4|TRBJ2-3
TGTGCCAGCAGTTTCGGGAGGGGGCTATTAATGGGCACAGATACGCAGTATTTT
CASSFGRGLLMGTDTQYF
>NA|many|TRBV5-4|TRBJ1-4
TGTGCCAGCAGCCGCTGGACAGCAACTAATGAAAAACTGTTTTTT
CASSRWTATNEKLFF
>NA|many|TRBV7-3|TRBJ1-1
TGTGCCAGCAGCTCGTACCCCTCGACTGAAGCTTTCTTT
CASSSYPSTEAFF
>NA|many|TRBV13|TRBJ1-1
TGTGCCAGCAGCCCCGAAGTGAACACTGAAGCTTTCTTT
CASSPEVNTEAFF
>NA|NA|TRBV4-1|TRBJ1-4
TGCGCCAGCAGCCAAGACAGGGGAGATAGTGAAAAACTGTTTTTT
CASSQDRGDSEKLFF
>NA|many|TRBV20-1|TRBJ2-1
TGCAGTGCTAGTATAAGGTCAGGGTACAATGAGCAGTTCTTC
CSASIRSGYNEQFF